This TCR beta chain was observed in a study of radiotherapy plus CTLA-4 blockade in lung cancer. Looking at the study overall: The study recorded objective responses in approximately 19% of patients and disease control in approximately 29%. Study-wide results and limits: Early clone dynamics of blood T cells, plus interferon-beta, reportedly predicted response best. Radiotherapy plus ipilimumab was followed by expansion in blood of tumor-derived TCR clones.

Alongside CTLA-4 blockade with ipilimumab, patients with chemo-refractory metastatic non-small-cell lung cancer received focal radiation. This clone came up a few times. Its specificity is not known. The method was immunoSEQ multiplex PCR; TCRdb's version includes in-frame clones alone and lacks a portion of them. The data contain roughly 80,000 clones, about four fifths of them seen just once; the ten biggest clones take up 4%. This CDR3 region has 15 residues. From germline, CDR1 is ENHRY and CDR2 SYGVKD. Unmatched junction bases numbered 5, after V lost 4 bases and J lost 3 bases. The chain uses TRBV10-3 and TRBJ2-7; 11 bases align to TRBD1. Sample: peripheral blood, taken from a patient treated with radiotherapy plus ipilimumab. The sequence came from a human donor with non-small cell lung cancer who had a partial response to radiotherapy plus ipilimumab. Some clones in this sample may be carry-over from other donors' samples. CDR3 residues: CAISGGTGGIYEQYF. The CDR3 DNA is TGTGCCATCAGTGGGGGGACAGGGGGTATCTACGAGCAGTACTTC.